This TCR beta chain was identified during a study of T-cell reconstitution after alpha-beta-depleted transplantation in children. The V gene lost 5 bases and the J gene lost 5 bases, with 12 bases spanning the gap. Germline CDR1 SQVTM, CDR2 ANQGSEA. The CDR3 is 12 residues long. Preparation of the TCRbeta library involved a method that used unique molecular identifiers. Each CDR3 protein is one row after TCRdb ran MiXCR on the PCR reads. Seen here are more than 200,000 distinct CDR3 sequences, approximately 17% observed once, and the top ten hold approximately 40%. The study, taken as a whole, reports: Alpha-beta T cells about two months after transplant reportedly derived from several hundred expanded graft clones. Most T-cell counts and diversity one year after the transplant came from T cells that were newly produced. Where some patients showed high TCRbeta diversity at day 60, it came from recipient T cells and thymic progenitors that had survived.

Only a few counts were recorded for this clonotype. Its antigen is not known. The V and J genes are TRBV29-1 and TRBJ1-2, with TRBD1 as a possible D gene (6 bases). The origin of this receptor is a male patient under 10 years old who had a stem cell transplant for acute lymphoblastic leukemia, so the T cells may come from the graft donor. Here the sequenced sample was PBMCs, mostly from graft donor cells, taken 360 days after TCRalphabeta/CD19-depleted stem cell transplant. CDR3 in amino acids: CSVYRVTYGYTF. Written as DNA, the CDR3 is TGCAGCGTTTACAGGGTGACTTATGGCTACACCTTC.